Listed below are T cell receptor beta chains from one sample, sequenced in a study of blood T cell repertoires in COVID-19. Only in-frame clones appear in the TCRdb table, and some are missing; sequencing was by immunoSEQ multiplex PCR. The table has 400,000 or so clones, around nine tenths seen once. Input material: peripheral blood. Receptors originate from a human donor in a cohort sampled during active COVID-19. CDR3s include the opening cysteine and the closing phenylalanine or tryptophan. D genes are given only for firm matches. Rows give clone size only sometimes, using once, few, many, or a class for an expanded clone.

j_call | v_call | clone_size | d_call | cdr3_aa | cdr3_nt
TRBJ1-4 | TRBV30 | - | TRBD1 | CAWSSNHLGQGYGFVEKLFF | TGTGCCTGGAGCAGTAACCACTTGGGACAGGGGTATGGTTTTGTTGAAAAACTGTTTTTT
TRBJ2-1 | TRBV13 | - | TRBD2 | CASSYLGRKFF | TGTGCCAGCAGCTACCTCGGGAGGAAGTTCTTC
TRBJ1-1 | TRBV5-3 | - | - | CARSARGPNTEAFF | TGTGCCAGAAGCGCCAGGGGACCGAACACTGAAGCTTTCTTT
TRBJ1-6 | TRBV7-8 | - | - | CASSLSAGNNSPLHF | TGTGCCAGCAGCTTGTCGGCAGGGAATAATTCACCCCTCCACTTT
TRBJ2-7 | TRBV4-2 | once | - | CASSPQRAGGNGEQYF | TGTGCCAGCAGCCCCCAGAGAGCAGGGGGGAATGGCGAGCAGTACTTC
TRBJ2-4 | TRBV3-1/TRBV3-2 | - | TRBD1 | CASSQAPGQGHIQYF | TGTGCCAGCAGCCAAGCCCCGGGACAGGGGCACATTCAGTACTTC
TRBJ1-5 | TRBV5-6 | - | - | CASSSRYSNQPQHF | TGTGCCAGCAGTTCCCGTTATAGCAATCAGCCCCAGCATTTT
TRBJ2-3 | TRBV7-9 | - | - | CASSLGLRTSTDTQYF | TGTGCCAGCAGCTTAGGCCTGCGGACTAGCACAGATACGCAGTATTTT
TRBJ1-5 | TRBV6-6 | - | - | CATQLLDRSSDQPQHF | TGTGCCACACAACTCCTCGACAGGAGCAGTGATCAGCCCCAGCATTTT
TRBJ2-1 | TRBV19 | - | TRBD2 | CASSIPTSGLFHNEQFF | TGTGCCAGTAGCATCCCCACTAGCGGGCTCTTCCACAATGAGCAGTTCTTC
TRBJ2-3 | TRBV28 | - | TRBD1 | CASRRDRDSTDTQYF | TGTGCCAGCAGAAGGGACAGGGATTCGACAGATACGCAGTATTTT
TRBJ2-3 | TRBV7-9 | once | TRBD2 | CASSSTLAVGDTQYF | TGTGCCAGCAGCTCGACACTAGCGGTGGGGGATACGCAGTATTTT
TRBJ1-5 | TRBV5-5 | - | - | CASSLAVEDQPQHF | TGTGCCAGCAGCTTGGCCGTGGAGGATCAGCCCCAGCATTTT
TRBJ2-7 | TRBV5-1 | - | TRBD2 | CASSPARLAGASSYEQYF | TGCGCCAGCAGCCCGGCGAGACTAGCGGGAGCCAGCTCCTACGAGCAGTACTTC
TRBJ2-1 | TRBV9 | once | - | CASSVRIVAPYNEQFF | TGTGCCAGCAGCGTACGAATTGTGGCCCCCTACAATGAGCAGTTCTTC
TRBJ1-1 | TRBV11-2 | few | - | CASSLAGGTEAFF | TGTGCCAGCAGCTTAGCCGGGGGCACTGAAGCTTTCTTT
TRBJ2-7 | TRBV6-5 | - | TRBD1 | CASGRDRAYEQYF | TGTGCCAGCGGAAGGGACAGGGCCTACGAGCAGTACTTC
TRBJ2-7 | TRBV13 | once | - | CASLSWERSYEQYF | TGTGCCAGCCTCAGTTGGGAGAGGTCCTACGAGCAGTACTTC
TRBJ1-2 | TRBV2 | - | TRBD1 | CASSDRDRGYGYTF | TGTGCCAGCAGTGACCGGGACAGGGGCTATGGCTACACCTTC
TRBJ2-7 | TRBV10-3 | - | - | CAISESGGGYGEQYF | TGTGCCATCAGTGAGTCCGGAGGAGGTTACGGCGAGCAGTACTTC
TRBJ1-3 | TRBV3-1/TRBV3-2 | - | - | CASSQRQEAGNTIYF | TGTGCCAGCAGCCAAAGACAGGAGGCTGGAAACACCATATATTTT
TRBJ2-1 | TRBV3-1/TRBV3-2 | - | TRBD2 | CASSRDGTGGYNEQFF | TGTGCCAGCAGCCGTGACGGAACGGGAGGGTACAATGAGCAGTTCTTC
TRBJ2-2 | TRBV5-1 | - | TRBD2 | CASSLILAGGRTGELFF | TGCGCCAGCAGCTTGATCCTAGCGGGGGGGCGCACCGGGGAGCTGTTTTTT
TRBJ2-3 | TRBV12-1 | - | - | CASSTPSGGMPSTDTQYF | TGTGCCAGCAGCACTCCTAGCGGGGGGATGCCAAGCACAGATACGCAGTATTTT